This TCR beta chain originates from a study of T cell repertoires in cytomegalovirus infection. Using its own MiXCR run on the reads, TCRdb lists one record per CDR3 protein. Of 550,000 to 700,000 distinct CDR3 sequences listed, almost 40% were seen once; the top ten hold 48%. Germline lookup yields CDR1 ENHRY and CDR2 SYGVKD. Trimming removed 8 bases at V and 5 bases at J, with 12 bases between. The CDR3 consists of 12 residues. A note on this clonotype: Its antigen is unknown.

Specimen: cultured PBMCs, collected from culture after CMV antigen stimulation. This receptor was identified in a human donor in good health (CMV status not recorded). Some clones in this sample may be carry-over from other donors' samples. This sequence joins TRBV10-3 and TRBJ1-2; no firm D call. CDR3 coding DNA: TGTGCCATCGAATCCGGGATTTATGGCTACACCTTC. It is translated as CAIESGIYGYTF.